Each of the 24 T cell receptor beta chains below was sequenced from the same sample in a study of shared clonotypes between healthy human individuals. TCRdb's table, derived via immunoSEQ multiplex PCR, lists solely in-frame clones and lacks some. The sample holds some 2.1 million clones; roughly 94% are singletons and the top ten take roughly 1.1%. The naive CD8 population came from CD45RO-negative cells selected for CCR7, without terminally differentiated effector memory CD45RA+ cells. Material: naive CD8+ T cells sorted from blood. The receptors were sampled from a man younger than 35 in good health.

The rearrangement uses TRBV4-3 and TRBJ1-1; D not certain. The germline V and J ends were trimmed by 5 bases and 4 bases, with 11 bases remaining between them. Germline values: CDR1 LGHNA, CDR2 YSLEER. The CDR3 totals 13 residues. In DNA form, the CDR3 reads TGCGCCAGCAGCTTTCGTATGAGCACTGAAGCTTTCTTT. Translated, it gives CASSFRMSTEAFF.

In the case of this clone: Other DNA sequences in the sample encode the same CDR3. The chain employs TRBV7-9 and TRBJ2-7; unclear D gene. Per the germline V gene, CDR1 is SEHNR and CDR2 is FQNEAQ (reference sequence). The CDR3 covers 12 residues. V was shortened by 3 bases and J by 5 bases, with 8 bases between the two germline ends. The CDR3 nucleotides are TGTGCCAGCAGCTTTGGTGTAAACGAGCAGTACTTC. It codes for CASSFGVNEQYF. Variable domain in full (rest from reference TRBV7-9 and TRBJ2-7): DTGVSQNPRHKITKRGQNVTFRCDPISEHNRLYWYRQTLGQGPEFLTYFQNEAQLEKSRLLSDRFSAERPKGSFSTLEIQRTEQGDSAMYLCASSFGVNEQYFGPGTRLTVT.

The chain uses TRBV27 and TRBJ2-7; D is perhaps TRBD1 or TRBD2 (5 bases each). From germline, CDR1 is MNHEY and CDR2 SMNVEV (reference sequence). The CDR3 covers 14 residues. V was trimmed by 5 bases and J by 5 bases, leaving 16 bases between them. The CDR3 region has the DNA TGTGCCAGCAGTCTCCCGGGGATGGGGGACGAGCAGTACTTC. This codes for CASSLPGMGDEQYF.

With respect to this clone: Within the sample, other DNA sequences also encode this same CDR3. The chain recombines TRBV9 with TRBJ2-7; no firm D call. Looked up from germline, CDR1 is SGDLS and CDR2 is YYNGEE. Trimming took off 0 bases at V and 0 bases at J, with 4 bases between the two ends. This CDR3 is 13 amino acids long. In DNA, the CDR3 is TGTGCCAGCAGCGTAGGAGGCTCCTACGAGCAGTACTTC. This gives the protein CASSVGGSYEQYF.

The rearrangement links TRBV4-3 to TRBJ2-7; 12 nucleotides align to TRBD2. CDR3 size: 15 residues. The V segment lost 5 bases and the J segment 7 bases; nucleotides outside the gene matches: 9. In germline, CDR1 is LGHNA, CDR2 YSLEER. The CDR3 region has the DNA TGCGCCAGCAGCACCTTGCTAGCGGGAGGGCGAGAGCAGTACTTC. It specifies CASSTLLAGGREQYF.

This clone was counted a single time. The sample contains more than one DNA sequence encoding this CDR3. The chain uses TRBV7-9 and TRBJ2-5; D unclear. The CDR3 contains 15 residues. The ends were cut back, 5 bases at V and 6 bases at J, with 19 bases in the middle. Germline-derived CDR1 and CDR2 are SEHNR and FQNEAQ (reference sequence). CDR3 DNA sequence: TGTGCCAGCAGCCTATTAAGTGGCGAATTCCAGACCCAGTACTTC. This gives the protein CASSLLSGEFQTQYF.

This clone came up a few times. This chain connects TRBV15 to TRBJ1-5; the D is unclear. The CDR3 loop spans 13 amino acids. Deletions cut 0 bases from V and 7 bases from J, with 7 bases between. Germline lookup yields CDR1 LNHNV and CDR2 YYDKDF (reference sequence). The CDR3 sequence is CATSRDLGQPQHF. The CDR3 nucleotides read TGTGCCACCAGCAGAGATCTGGGCCAGCCCCAGCATTTT.

The rearrangement links TRBV6-1 to TRBJ2-7; perhaps TRBD1 as D (6 bases). V lost 6 bases and J 1 base, leaving 13 bases between the germline ends. This CDR3 spans 14 amino acids. The germline gives CDR1 MNHNS, CDR2 SASEGT. This CDR3 reads CASSHRDTSYEQYF. The CDR3 DNA is TGTGCCAGCAGCCATCGGGACACGTCCTACGAGCAGTACTTC.

The chain couples TRBV18 to TRBJ1-5; no clear D gene. This CDR3 region has 13 residues. From germline, CDR1 is KGHSH and CDR2 LQKENI. The V and J ends lost 5 bases and 6 bases respectively, with 11 bases between them. This CDR3 reads CASSDVDFQPQHF. In DNA, the CDR3 is TGTGCCAGCTCAGACGTTGATTTTCAGCCCCAGCATTTT.

In regard to this clone: The sample holds other DNA sequences that translate to the same CDR3. V and J are TRBV7-2 and TRBJ1-2; D is unresolved. Germline V CDR1 and CDR2: SGHTA, FQGNSA. The CDR3 runs 14 residues. V lost 1 base, J lost 4 bases, and 10 bases lay in between. The CDR3, as DNA: TGTGCCAGCAGCTTAGGTCCAGATTCCTATGGCTACACCTTC. Protein sequence: CASSLGPDSYGYTF. Complete variable domain (other parts from reference TRBV7-2 and TRBJ1-2): GAGVSQSPSNKVTEKGKDVELRCDPISGHTALYWYRQSLGQGLEFLIYFQGNSAPDKSGLPSDRFSAERTGGSVSTLTIQRTQQEDSAVYLCASSLGPDSYGYTFGSGTRLTVV.

The rearrangement links TRBV10-2 to TRBJ2-5; 9 nucleotides align to TRBD2. V was pared by 0 bases and J by 2 bases, with 10 bases of the junction left unmatched. The germline CDR1 and CDR2 sequences are WSHSY and SAAADI. CDR3 length equals 18 residues. CDR3 residues: CASSESTSGPMGQETQYF. The CDR3 DNA reads TGCGCCAGCAGTGAGTCCACTAGCGGGCCAATGGGGCAAGAGACCCAGTACTTC.

The J gene is TRBJ1-2, the V gene TRBV29-1; unclear D gene. Trimming pared 6 bases from V and 7 bases from J, leaving 21 bases between. The length of the CDR3 is 14 residues. Germline V gives CDR1 SQVTM, CDR2 ANQGSEA. As DNA, the CDR3 is TGCAGCGTCGCGGGAGGAGCCCCACTTAGTGGCTACACCTTC. It yields the protein CSVAGGAPLSGYTF.

Of note for this clone: The same CDR3 also results from other DNA sequences found in this sample. The rearrangement joins TRBV2 to TRBJ2-1, with TRBD2 matching over 10 bases. The CDR3 spans 16 residues. The J segment lost 2 bases and the V segment lost 6 bases, leaving 7 bases of the junction unmatched. Germline CDR1 is SNHLY and CDR2 is FYNNEI. CDR3 sequence: CASRRLAGGPYNEQFF. CDR3 DNA: TGTGCCAGCAGGCGACTAGCGGGTGGACCCTACAATGAGCAGTTCTTC.

The V call is TRBV28, the J call TRBJ1-2; the match to TRBD1 covers 8 bases. With V trimmed by 5 bases and J by 7 bases, 9 bases remained unmatched. The CDR3 loop spans 14 amino acids. In germline, CDR1 is MDHEN, CDR2 SYDVKM. CDR3 sequence reads: CASSPTGQVFGYTF. DNA of the CDR3: TGTGCCAGCAGTCCAACGGGACAGGTTTTTGGCTACACCTTC.

Points on this clone: Other DNA sequences from this sample encode an identical CDR3 as well. This chain links TRBV11-2 with TRBJ2-7; D is ambiguous. The V gene lost 1 base and the J gene lost 3 bases, with 7 bases spanning the gap. The CDR3 contains 13 residues. Germline loops: CDR1 SGHAT, CDR2 FQNNGV. The CDR3 spells CASSLATFYEQYF. CDR3 DNA: TGTGCCAGCAGCTTAGCCACCTTCTACGAGCAGTACTTC.

This sequence joins TRBV6-5 and TRBJ2-2; possibly TRBD1 for D (6 bases). This CDR3 has 13 residues. The V gene lost 2 bases and the J gene lost 6 bases, with 7 bases spanning the gap. Germline assignment: CDR1 MNHEY and CDR2 SVGAGI. DNA of the CDR3: TGTGCCAGCAGTTACGGACAGTCCGGGGAGCTGTTTTTT. Translation gives CASSYGQSGELFF.

The rearrangement uses TRBV18 and TRBJ2-7; TRBD1 aligns across 11 bases. Per germline, CDR1 KGHSH and CDR2 LQKENI. V lost 5 bases and J lost 2; bases outside the gene matches: 2. CDR3 length: 14 amino acids. For the CDR3, the DNA is TGTGCCAGCTCAGGGGACAGGGGGACCTACGAGCAGTACTTC. Protein product: CASSGDRGTYEQYF.

The V call is TRBV7-8, the J call TRBJ2-5, with 8 bases lining up with TRBD2. V trimming: 1 base; J trimming: 1 base; junction bases outside the gene matches: 8. From germline, CDR1 is SGHVS and CDR2 FQNEAQ. This CDR3 is 17 amino acids long. The CDR3: CASSLELSGGFQETQYF. In DNA form, the CDR3 reads TGTGCCAGCAGCTTAGAGCTAAGCGGGGGATTCCAAGAGACCCAGTACTTC.

In regard to this clone: One end of the junction does not line up with germline, which may come from a read error. The chain combines TRBV14 with TRBJ1-1; D gene unclear. Germline V gene lookup returns CDR1 SGHDN and CDR2 FVKESK. This CDR3 contains 14 residues. CDR3 in DNA: TGTGCCAGCAGCCAAGATAGGGCCTTTCTTGAAGTTTTCTTT. Protein product: CASSQDRAFLEVFF.

A remark on this clone: The same CDR3 is also encoded by other DNA sequences in this sample. The CDR3 loop is CATRGWSTDTQYF. The CDR3 DNA reads as TGTGCCACCCGGGGATGGAGCACAGATACGCAGTATTTT. The J gene is TRBJ2-3, the V gene TRBV15; a possible D gene is TRBD2 (5 bases). The V gene lost 8 bases and the J gene lost 0 bases, with 9 bases spanning the gap. CDR3 length: 13 residues. Germline CDR1 is LNHNV and CDR2 is YYDKDF (reference sequence).

J is TRBJ2-3 and V is TRBV13; tentatively, D is TRBD1 (5 bases). Trimming took off 7 bases at V and 4 bases at J, with 12 bases between the two ends. Germline lookup yields CDR1 PRHDT and CDR2 FYEKMQ (reference sequence). CDR3 length: 13 amino acids. CDR3 bases: TGTGCCAGCACCAAGGGGTTTCCAGATACGCAGTATTTT. Translating gives CASTKGFPDTQYF.

The rearrangement uses TRBV4-1 and TRBJ2-5; D perhaps matches TRBD2 (6 bases). The J call may not be correct, given that the DNA end is closer to TRBJ2-7. The CDR3 consists of 14 residues. Germline lookup yields CDR1 MGHRA and CDR2 YSYEKL. CDR3 bases: TGCGCCAGCAGCCAAGCGGGGGATCTCTACGAGCAGTACTTC. Protein sequence: CASSQAGDLYEQYF.

V usage is TRBV4-3 and J usage is TRBJ1-1; possibly TRBD1 for D (5 bases). Trimming took off 0 bases at V and 4 bases at J, with 15 bases between the two ends. CDR3 size: 16 residues. Looked up from germline, CDR1 is LGHNA and CDR2 is YSLEER. The CDR3, as DNA: TGCGCCAGCAGCCAAGATGCGGAAGGGAGGGGCACTGAAGCTTTCTTT. Amino acid sequence: CASSQDAEGRGTEAFF.

V gene TRBV4-3 combines with J gene TRBJ2-2; no clear D. Trimming shortened V by 3 bases and J by 2 bases, and 4 bases separated the two germline ends. The CDR3 spans 13 residues. Germline values: CDR1 LGHNA, CDR2 YSLEER. The CDR3 DNA sequence: TGCGCCAGCAGCCAGGATAACACCGGGGAGCTGTTTTTT. It codes for CASSQDNTGELFF.